The 15 T cell receptor beta chains below were found in one sample sequenced in a study of shared clonotypes between healthy human individuals. The repertoire was sequenced with immunoSEQ multiplex PCR; TCRdb's copy has only in-frame clones and lacks some. The sample includes some 2 million clones, just under 95% of them seen just once. Positively selected for CCR7, the CD45RO-negative cells used as naive CD8 cells excluded terminally differentiated effector memory CD45RA+ cells. The specimen sequenced was naive CD8+ T cells sorted from blood. These receptors were taken from a man between 18 and 35 years old in good health.

V usage is TRBV30 and J usage is TRBJ1-1; D is uncertain. Germline V gene sequence: CDR1 GTSNPN, CDR2 SVGIG (reference sequence). CDR3 length: 11 residues. With 0 bases removed from V and 6 bases from J, the gap between germline ends came to 5 bases. Here the CDR3 reads CAWSVTAEAFF. CDR3 DNA: TGTGCCTGGAGTGTAACAGCTGAAGCTTTCTTT.

This clone was recorded only once. Other DNA sequences of this sample code for an identical CDR3. V is TRBV4-1 and J is TRBJ1-5, with 7 bases matching TRBD1. The V gene's germline CDR1 is MGHRA and CDR2 YSYEKL. V trimming: 1 base; J trimming: 2 bases; junction bases outside the gene matches: 2. The CDR3 extends over 15 amino acids. CDR3 sequence: CASSQGDSGNQPQHF. The DNA for the CDR3 is TGCGCCAGCAGCCAAGGGGACAGTGGCAATCAGCCCCAGCATTTT.

The chain employs TRBV7-2 and TRBJ2-3; TRBD2 agrees at 14 bases. V lost 1 base to trimming and J lost 3 bases; unmatched junction nucleotides: 6. The CDR3 is 18 residues long. Germline assignment: CDR1 SGHTA and CDR2 FQGNSA. For the CDR3, the DNA is TGTGCCAGCAGCTTAGAGCCGGGACTAGCGGGGGTGACAGATACGCAGTATTTT. This sequence encodes CASSLEPGLAGVTDTQYF.

V is TRBV7-9 and J is TRBJ1-3, with unresolved D. CDR1 and CDR2 from the germline V gene are SEHNR and FQNEAQ (reference sequence). V gave up 1 base and J gave up 0 bases, with 13 bases separating them. CDR3 size: 17 residues. The CDR3, as DNA: TGTGCCAGCAGCTTAGGGGCGGAAAACCTCTCTGGAAACACCATATATTTT. Protein sequence: CASSLGAENLSGNTIYF.

The chain couples TRBV6-5 to TRBJ2-1; no clear D. Germline values: CDR1 MNHEY, CDR2 SVGAGI. This CDR3 is built from 15 residues. V lost 6 bases, J lost 0 bases, and 12 bases lay in between. CDR3 coding DNA: TGTGCCAGCAGCCTCGTTGTTAGCTCCTACAATGAGCAGTTCTTC. Translating it yields CASSLVVSSYNEQFF.

J is TRBJ2-7 and V is TRBV21-1; the D call TRBD2 from the table was never checked on the DNA. TRBV21-1 is deemed a pseudogene. This CDR3 comprises 17 residues. The CDR3 here is CASSPTTTSGESYEQYF. The DNA for the CDR3 is TGTGCCAGCAGCCCTACGACCACTAGCGGAGAATCCTACGAGCAGTACTTC.

About this clone: At the DNA level, this CDR3 is encoded by other sequences in the same sample as well. The chain combines TRBV6-1 with TRBJ2-3; 10 bases are shared with TRBD1. The CDR3 loop spans 15 amino acids. Per germline, CDR1 MNHNS and CDR2 SASEGT. Losses at the gene ends were 6 bases for V and 1 base for J; bases not matched to a gene: 4. For the CDR3, the DNA is TGTGCCAGCAGCACCGGGACAGGGGGCACAGATACGCAGTATTTT. Its translation: CASSTGTGGTDTQYF.

The J gene is TRBJ2-7, the V gene TRBV7-9, with D perhaps matching TRBD2 (7 bases). The germline CDR1 and CDR2 sequences are SEHNR and FQNEAQ (reference sequence). Deletions cut 4 bases from V and 2 bases from J, with 18 bases between. The CDR3 is 16 residues long. The CDR3 bases are TGTGCCAGCAGCTACAAGATCGACGGGGGGCCCTACGAGCAGTACTTC. It codes for CASSYKIDGGPYEQYF.

This chain joins TRBV5-6 and TRBJ1-2; a possible D gene is TRBD1 (6 bases). This CDR3 has 15 amino acids. Looked up from germline, CDR1 is SGHDT and CDR2 is YYEEEE. The V end lost 3 bases, the J end lost 0 bases, and 12 bases lay between the germline ends. The CDR3 nucleotides are TGTGCCAGCAGCTACCCAGACAGGTCTAACTATGGCTACACCTTC. Translation gives CASSYPDRSNYGYTF.

This rearrangement joins TRBV28 to TRBJ1-5, with TRBD1 as a possible D gene (6 bases). This CDR3 has 15 amino acids. Germline CDR1 and CDR2: MDHEN and SYDVKM. Between the trimmed V and J ends, which lost 2 bases and 2 bases, there was a span of 10 bases. The CDR3 bases are TGTGCCAGCAGTTTACGCGGGGGCGGCAATCAGCCCCAGCATTTT. This gives the protein CASSLRGGGNQPQHF.

CDR3 sequence reads: CASSYGPGDGYGYTF. The CDR3 DNA reads as TGTGCCAGCAGTTACGGCCCAGGCGATGGCTATGGCTACACCTTC. V gene TRBV6-5 combines with J gene TRBJ1-2; D not resolved. The CDR3 is 15 residues long. Trimming left V 2 bases short and J 4 bases short, with 14 bases between. Germline-derived CDR1 and CDR2 are MNHEY and SVGAGI.

This chain connects TRBV19 to TRBJ1-2, with TRBD1 as a possible D gene (6 bases). The ends were cut back, 3 bases at V and 4 bases at J, with 12 bases in the middle. There are 14 residues in the CDR3. The germline CDR1 and CDR2 sequences are LNHDA and SQIVND (reference sequence). The CDR3 here is CASSMWSGAYGYTF. In DNA, the CDR3 is TGTGCCAGTAGTATGTGGTCGGGGGCCTATGGCTACACCTTC.

The CDR3 DNA reads as TGTGCCACCCGGACAGGGGGCGAAACCTACGAGCAGTACTTC. This translates into CATRTGGETYEQYF. The rearrangement joins TRBV2 to TRBJ2-7; 11 bases map to TRBD1. Germline V lookup: CDR1 SNHLY, CDR2 FYNNEI. The CDR3 contains 14 residues. The J segment lost 2 bases and the V segment lost 10 bases, leaving 7 bases of the junction unmatched.

The sample holds a few counts of this clone. The chain joins TRBV10-3 to TRBJ2-7; possibly TRBD1 or TRBD2 for D (5 bases each). The V gene lost 5 bases and the J gene lost 1 base, with 9 bases spanning the gap. The CDR3 has 13 residues. Germline V gene data show CDR1 as ENHRY and CDR2 as SYGVKD. CDR3 nucleotide sequence: TGTGCCATCAGTTTTGGGGGTTCCTACGAGCAGTACTTC. Amino acids: CAISFGGSYEQYF.

The chain couples TRBV4-1 to TRBJ2-7; 7 nucleotides agree with TRBD2. The junction had 3 bases not matched to a gene; V was cut back by 0 bases and J by 4 bases. The CDR3 length is 14 residues. Germline V gene data show CDR1 as MGHRA and CDR2 as YSYEKL. This chain's CDR3 is CASSQEGGRYEQYF. DNA for the CDR3: TGCGCCAGCAGCCAAGAGGGGGGGAGGTACGAGCAGTACTTC.